These 23 T cell receptor beta chains came from one sample sequenced in a study of read filtering for tumor transcriptome and immune sequencing. The library was built from around 0.4 ug RNA with molecular barcoded adaptors for alpha/delta and beta/gamma chains. From the reads, TCRdb called clonotypes with MiXCR, one entry per CDR3 protein. The table shows some 130,000 distinct CDR3 sequences, with about 12% occurring only once. Sequencing input: a population of CD138-negative cells sorted from bone marrow. The receptors stem from a donor at least 40 years old with multiple myeloma.

This clonotype has only a few counts. V and J are TRBV15 and TRBJ1-3; 8 bases fit TRBD1. The germline CDR1 and CDR2 sequences are LNHNV and YYDKDF (reference sequence). The CDR3 is made up of 17 amino acids. With V trimmed by 1 base and J by 4 bases, 9 bases remained unmatched. Here the CDR3 DNA reads TGTGCCACCAGCAGAGTCGGCCGGACAGGGACCGGAAACACCATATATTTT. Translated: CATSRVGRTGTGNTIYF.

The table lists this clonotype with many counts. The chain uses TRBV18 and TRBJ1-1; no definite D call. There are 14 residues in the CDR3. V was clipped by 2 bases and J by 1 base, with 8 bases between them. Germline V gives CDR1 KGHSH, CDR2 LQKENI. CDR3: CASSPFHKNTEAFF. For the CDR3, the DNA is TGTGCCAGCTCACCATTCCATAAGAACACTGAAGCTTTCTTT.

This clonotype occurred many times. This chain joins TRBV25-1 and TRBJ2-3; 7 bases are a match to TRBD2. Germline CDR1 and CDR2: MGHDK and SYGVNS. With 5 bases clipped from V and 0 bases from J, the junction kept 11 bases outside the gene matches. The CDR3 is made up of 17 amino acids. The CDR3 bases are TGTGCCAGCAGTTACGTAGCGGGCGATGCTAGCACAGATACGCAGTATTTT. This encodes CASSYVAGDASTDTQYF.

This clonotype was recorded many times. V gene TRBV12-3 or TRBV12-4 combines with J gene TRBJ2-2; 7 bases match TRBD2. This CDR3 has 15 amino acids. The V gene end was trimmed by 3 bases and the J gene end by 6 bases; junction bases not matched to a gene: 7. CDR3 sequence (DNA): TGTGCCAGCAGTTTGAGGACTAGGACCTCCGGGGAGCTGTTTTTT. It specifies CASSLRTRTSGELFF.

This clonotype was recorded at least ten times. V is TRBV19 and J is TRBJ1-5; 9 bases match TRBD1. There are 13 residues in the CDR3. Trimming removed 10 bases from V and 5 bases from J; junction bases left unmatched: 6. Germline V gene sequence: CDR1 LNHDA, CDR2 SQIVND (reference sequence). CDR3 protein: CATRTGADQPQHF. Here the CDR3 DNA reads TGTGCCACCCGGACAGGGGCGGATCAGCCCCAGCATTTT. The full variable domain, with the rest looked up from reference TRBV19 and TRBJ1-5, is DGGITQSPKYLFRKEGQNVTLSCEQNLNHDAMYWYRQDPGQGLRLIYYSQIVNDFQKGDIAEGYSVSREKKESFPLTVTSAQKNPTAFYLCATRTGADQPQHFGDGTRLSIL.

This clonotype was detected ten times or more. The gene calls are TRBV20-1 and TRBJ1-5; no clear D. V shed 3 bases and J shed 1 base, with 10 bases lying between them. The length of the CDR3 is 14 residues. The V gene's germline CDR1 is DFQATT and CDR2 SNEGSKA (reference sequence). CDR3 residues: CSARVSVSNQPQHF. The CDR3 nucleotides are TGCAGTGCTAGGGTCTCAGTGAGCAATCAGCCCCAGCATTTT.

This clonotype has at least ten counts. The V call is TRBV6-1, the J call TRBJ2-1; 9 nucleotides match TRBD2. CDR1 and CDR2 (germline): MNHNS, SASEGT. CDR3 length: 16 amino acids. The J segment lost 1 base and the V segment lost 7 bases, leaving 8 bases of the junction unmatched. As DNA, the CDR3 is TGTGCCAGCAACCTGCTAGCGGGGTTTTCCTACAATGAGCAGTTCTTC. It yields the protein CASNLLAGFSYNEQFF.

This clonotype was observed many times. This chain links TRBV7-6 with TRBJ1-1; possible D gene TRBD1, 5 bases. V shed 6 bases and J shed 5 bases, with 13 bases lying between them. This CDR3 is built from 13 residues. Germline loops: CDR1 SGHVS, CDR2 FNYEAQ. The CDR3 spells CASRSPGKTEAFF. In nucleotides, the CDR3 is TGTGCCAGCAGGTCGCCAGGGAAAACTGAAGCTTTCTTT.

This clonotype was counted many times. V and J are TRBV10-3 and TRBJ1-1, with 7 bases identical to TRBD1. V shed 10 bases and J 5 bases; nucleotides not matched to a gene: 7. CDR3 length equals 12 residues. Germline V gene lookup returns CDR1 ENHRY and CDR2 SYGVKD. The CDR3 loop is CATRTGETEAFF. CDR3 DNA: TGTGCCACCCGAACAGGGGAGACTGAAGCTTTCTTT.

The chain is built from TRBV10-3 and TRBJ2-1; no firm D call. CDR1 is ENHRY, CDR2 SYGVKD, per germline. The CDR3 is 13 amino acids. Trimming took 2 bases from V and 4 from J, leaving 6 bases between them. The CDR3 region is CAISEGSYNEQFF. In DNA, the CDR3 is TGTGCCATCAGTGAGGGCAGTTACAATGAGCAGTTCTTC.

This clonotype was recorded many times. The V call is TRBV10-1, the J call TRBJ2-1; D is possibly TRBD2 (6 bases). The CDR3 contains 14 residues. Germline values: CDR1 WNHNN, CDR2 SYGVQD (reference sequence). Trimming took 4 bases from V and 8 from J, leaving 15 bases between them. The CDR3 coding sequence is TGCGCCAGCAGTGTCGGGACTGGTGGTTATGAGCAGTTCTTC. It is translated as CASSVGTGGYEQFF.

This clonotype was seen ten or more times. The CDR3 DNA reads TGTGCCATCAGGCAGGGAGCAACTAATGAAAAACTGTTTTTT. This translates into CAIRQGATNEKLFF. The chain links TRBV10-3 to TRBJ1-4; possible D gene TRBD1, 5 bases. Between the trimmed V and J ends, which lost 6 bases and 0 bases, there was a span of 8 bases. Germline values: CDR1 ENHRY, CDR2 SYGVKD. The CDR3 is 14 amino acids.

This clonotype turned up a few times. This rearrangement joins TRBV20-1 to TRBJ2-2; D unresolved. The V gene lost 3 bases and the J gene lost 2 bases, with 13 bases spanning the gap. CDR1 is DFQATT, CDR2 SNEGSKA, per germline (reference sequence). This CDR3 spans 15 amino acids. The CDR3 region has the DNA TGCAGTGCTAGTGTTCGGAGCGCCAACACCGGGGAGCTGTTTTTT. This sequence encodes CSASVRSANTGELFF.

As to this clonotype: A read error may be the cause here, since a much bigger clone is one base away. CDR3 bases: TGTGCCATCAGGGATAGGGACTTCTCCGCTAATGAGCAGTTCTTC. This translates into CAIRDRDFSANEQFF. The chain is built from TRBV10-3 and TRBJ2-1, with D perhaps matching TRBD2 (6 bases). The V end was cut by 6 bases, the J end by 7 bases, with 19 bases between. Germline assignment: CDR1 ENHRY and CDR2 SYGVKD. The CDR3 runs to 15 residues.

This clonotype was seen at least ten times. V usage is TRBV20-1 and J usage is TRBJ2-1; TRBD2 matches 12 bases. The CDR3 loop spans 15 amino acids. Germline assignment: CDR1 DFQATT and CDR2 SNEGSKA (reference sequence). Losses at the gene ends were 4 bases for V and 8 bases for J; bases not matched to a gene: 9. CDR3 loop: CSATSSGRAKHEQFF. The CDR3 region has the DNA TGCAGTGCTACCTCTAGCGGGAGGGCCAAGCATGAGCAGTTCTTC.

The sample holds many counts of this clonotype. The chain has TRBV6-5 and TRBJ2-3, with 11 bases lining up with TRBD2. The CDR3 is 16 amino acids. The junction had 7 bases not matched to a gene; V was cut back by 6 bases and J by 2 bases. Germline CDR1 is MNHEY and CDR2 is SVGAGI. The CDR3 DNA reads TGTGCCAGCAGCCGCGGGACTAGCGGAGTCACAGATACGCAGTATTTT. This translates into CASSRGTSGVTDTQYF.

This clonotype was seen a handful of times. This may come from a read error, since a much larger clone is one base off. The chain uses TRBV18 and TRBJ2-1; TRBD2 matches 10 bases. With V trimmed by 4 bases and J by 8 bases, 5 bases remained unmatched. This CDR3 is built from 14 residues. The germline gives CDR1 KGHSH, CDR2 LQKENI. The DNA of the CDR3 is TGTGCCAGCTCACTAGGACTAGCGGCCCATGAGCAGTTCTTC. Encoded protein: CASSLGLAAHEQFF.

This clonotype was counted many times. A junction boundary mismatches the germline segment, possibly from a read error. The chain couples TRBV7-9 to TRBJ2-5; the D gene is possibly TRBD1 (5 bases). This CDR3 region has 12 residues. Germline CDR1 reads SEHNR; CDR2 reads FQNEAQ (reference sequence). CDR3 region: CASSLAQGLGDF. Written as DNA, the CDR3 is TGTGCCAGCAGCTTAGCGCAGGGCCTAGGGGACTTC.

This clonotype was detected many times. The rearrangement uses TRBV11-2 and TRBJ1-2, with 8 bases fitting TRBD1. CDR1 is SGHAT, CDR2 FQNNGV, per germline. The J segment lost 4 bases and the V segment lost 6 bases, leaving 4 bases of the junction unmatched. The CDR3 runs to 13 residues. The CDR3 reads CASRGQGFYGYTF. The CDR3 DNA reads TGTGCCAGCAGAGGACAGGGCTTCTATGGCTACACCTTC. Looking up the rest from reference TRBV11-2 and TRBJ1-2 gives the full variable domain: EAGVAQSPRYKIIEKRQSVAFWCNPISGHATLYWYQQILGQGPKLLIQFQNNGVVDDSQLPKDRFSAERLKGVDSTLKIQPAKLEDSAVYLCASRGQGFYGYTFGSGTRLTVV.

In its sample, this clonotype was seen many times. V is TRBV7-9 and J is TRBJ2-2; D is perhaps TRBD2 (6 bases). CDR3 size: 16 residues. From germline, CDR1 is SEHNR and CDR2 FQNEAQ (reference sequence). V was clipped by 4 bases and J by 0 bases, with 12 bases between them. The CDR3 sequence: CASSYRSGTNTGELFF. The CDR3 bases are TGTGCCAGCAGCTACCGTAGCGGAACGAACACCGGGGAGCTGTTTTTT.

This clonotype appeared many times. The rearrangement uses TRBV10-3 and TRBJ1-1, with D maybe TRBD1 (6 bases). The germline V gene encodes CDR1 ENHRY and CDR2 SYGVKD. This CDR3 has 13 amino acids. V was cut by 6 bases and J by 1 base, with 9 bases left in between. DNA for the CDR3: TGTGCCATCAGGGTGACAGGGAACACTGAAGCTTTCTTT. It translates to CAIRVTGNTEAFF.

This clonotype was observed many times. The chain couples TRBV7-9 to TRBJ2-1; weak D call: TRBD2 (6 bases). Between the trimmed V and J ends, which lost 4 bases and 9 bases, there was a span of 16 bases. Germline CDR1 SEHNR, CDR2 FQNEAQ (reference sequence). The length of the CDR3 is 14 residues. The CDR3 loop is CASSSLTGTFEQFF. The DNA for the CDR3 is TGTGCCAGCAGCTCCTTAACCGGGACTTTTGAGCAGTTCTTC.

Notes on this clonotype: A much larger clone lies one base from this, so it may be a read error. The missing conserved phenylalanine or tryptophan at the end of this CDR3 makes a read error likely. The chain employs TRBV5-1 and TRBJ2-1; TRBD1 is a possible D gene (5 bases). This CDR3 contains 14 residues. The V end was cut by 5 bases, the J end by 1 base, with 10 bases between. The germline CDR1 and CDR2 sequences are SGHRS and YFSETQ. Here the CDR3 reads CASREGVSYNEQFL. The CDR3 nucleotides are TGCGCCAGCAGGGAAGGGGTGTCCTACAATGAGCAGTTCCTC.